These 6 T cell receptor beta chains came from one sample sequenced in a study of T cells in Graves' hyperthyroidism and ophthalmopathy. It was RNA transcripts that yielded the amplified TCR beta CDR3 regions. In the first-round RT-PCR of the TCR CDR3, the HTBI primer set was used. TCRdb recomputed calls from the multiplex PCR reads with MiXCR, one row per CDR3 protein. The data contain hundreds of thousands of distinct CDR3 sequences, about a sixth of them singletons. Sequencing was carried out using blood. These receptors originate from a woman between 35 and 50 years old with Graves' ophthalmopathy.

The V gene is TRBV29-1, the J gene TRBJ2-1; 7 bases fit TRBD2. Germline V gives CDR1 SQVTM, CDR2 ANQGSEA. V lost 7 bases, J lost 7 bases, and 7 bases stayed unmatched. The CDR3 is 12 residues long. The CDR3 bases are TGCAGCGGGAGGCGGGAGCTAAATGAGCAGTTCTTC. Residues: CSGRRELNEQFF.

This clonotype was seen more than once but under ten times. The J gene is TRBJ2-3, the V gene TRBV2, with D unresolved. This CDR3 is 16 amino acids long. CDR1 and CDR2 (germline): SNHLY, FYNNEI. V lost 0 bases, J lost 0 bases, and 10 bases lay in between. CDR3 DNA: TGTGCCAGCAGTGAAGCCGGGCCTACTAGCACAGATACGCAGTATTTT. As protein: CASSEAGPTSTDTQYF.

This clonotype has ten or more counts. The chain employs TRBV11-2 and TRBJ2-3; TRBD2 matches 8 bases. V lost 1 base to trimming and J lost 3 bases; unmatched junction nucleotides: 6. Germline CDR1 SGHAT, CDR2 FQNNGV. The CDR3 sequence is 16 residues long. CDR3 region: CASSLVGGGSTDTQYF. In DNA, the CDR3 is TGTGCCAGCAGCTTAGTTGGCGGGGGGTCGACAGATACGCAGTATTTT.

This clonotype was observed at least ten times. V gene TRBV11-2 combines with J gene TRBJ2-7, with 7 bases aligning to TRBD1. There are 15 residues in the CDR3. CDR1 and CDR2 from the germline V gene are SGHAT and FQNNGV. The ends lost 0 bases at V and 2 bases at J; junction bases unmatched: 4. For the CDR3, the DNA is TGTGCCAGCAGCTTAGATAATACAGGGGCCTACGAGCAGTACTTC. Its translation is CASSLDNTGAYEQYF.

This clonotype was detected many times. The V call is TRBV5-1, the J call TRBJ2-1, with a possible D match to TRBD1 (6 bases). Germline loops: CDR1 SGHRS, CDR2 YFSETQ. The CDR3 totals 16 residues. The V end lost 4 bases, the J end lost 0 bases, and 14 bases lay between the germline ends. Here the CDR3 reads CASSAFGTSSYNEQFF. Written as DNA, the CDR3 is TGCGCCAGCAGCGCCTTCGGGACAAGCTCCTACAATGAGCAGTTCTTC.

This clonotype was observed many times. This chain links TRBV2 with TRBJ2-7; D unresolved. V lost 7 bases and J 3 bases, leaving 7 bases between the germline ends. The CDR3 is 11 residues long. Germline V gene data show CDR1 as SNHLY and CDR2 as FYNNEI. CDR3 DNA sequence: TGTGCCAGCAACCACTACTACGAGCAGTACTTC. Translation gives CASNHYYEQYF. Full variable domain (missing parts from reference TRBV2 and TRBJ2-7): EPEVTQTPSHQVTQMGQEVILRCVPISNHLYFYWYRQILGQKVEFLVSFYNNEISEKSEIFDDQFSVERPDGSNFTLKIRSTKLEDSAMYFCASNHYYEQYFGPGTRLTVT.